This note documents a single T cell receptor (beta chain) sequence. Its antigen specificity is not known. One base away there is no much larger clone; base qualities are not given. The entry originates in a study of PD-L1 blockade in urothelial cancer (dated by TCRdb to 2017 to 2019). Looking at the study overall: All patients started therapy in about 2014 and received atezolizumab 1,200 mg intravenously every 3 weeks. Twenty-five of 29 patients were identified as males with urothelial cancer of bladder origin, and a prior smoking history was reported by 18 of 29 patients. Patients had an ECOG performance status of 0 or 1 and had received between 0 and 3 prior chemotherapy regimens. Blood samples were analyzed at 3 weeks after treatment start (second dose) and at 6 weeks after treatment start. A median of roughly 140,000 T cells and tens of thousands of unique TCRs was obtained from blood samples, and a median clonality of approximately 0.08 was observed. An exploratory multi-omic analysis was conducted of the somatic, immune and clinical correlates of response to PD-L1 blockade with atezolizumab in urothelial cancer. Pretreatment tumor samples, along with matched peripheral blood serially collected before and after atezolizumab treatment, were subjected to TCR sequencing. Durable clinical benefit was defined as a progression-free survival longer than 6 months, and TCR features were additionally tested against progression-free survival and overall survival. Whole exome sequencing and RNA sequencing of pretreatment tumors were performed alongside TCR sequencing in the same patients. Durable clinical benefit was achieved by nine patients but not by the remaining 20. Just over 28 patients had pretreatment blood TCR-seq, some 25 had at least one posttreatment blood collection, and some 25 had tumor TCR-seq.

A cohort of 25 to 30 patients with locally advanced or metastatic urothelial carcinoma, treated at Memorial Sloan Kettering on a trial protocol, was included. Peripheral blood mononuclear cells were collected pretreatment and during treatment, at between 1 and 8 total time points per patient. The Qiagen DNeasy Blood extraction kit was used to purify genomic DNA from total PBMCs and from tumor samples. PBMCs were collected pretreatment and during treatment, and were isolated and stored as previously described. Overall results and qualifications from the work: Because the sample size was small (n ≈ 30) and many exploratory analyses were performed, the results are intended to be hypothesis-generating. Improved progression-free and overall survival was associated with having pretreatment peripheral blood TCR clonality below the median. Among patients with durable benefit, tumor-associated TCR clones showed greater expansion in peripheral blood 3 weeks after treatment started (n ≈ 24, p = 0.022).

To estimate absolute template abundance from read counts, synthetic TCR analog templates were spiked into each PCR. Using the immunoSEQ assay, TCRbeta CDR3 regions were amplified from genomic DNA with bias-controlled V and J gene primers. Rearranged TCRbeta segments were sequenced at approximately 20X coverage. For the original study's pipeline: Sequencing errors were corrected by clustering and CDR3s were annotated against IMGT to assign V, D and J genes. Only productive TCRbeta rearrangements were used in downstream analyses, excluding out-of-frame or stop-codon sequences. Clonality was computed as one minus Shannon entropy normalized by the log of the number of unique productive sequences. Fisher's exact test with Benjamini-Hochberg correction, at a threshold of adjusted p below 0.01, was used to find clones that differed between time points or between blood and tumor. Held by TCRdb, this immuneACCESS table contains in-frame sequences only and omits some clones. Under half of the omission traces to an unresolved V gene where checked; the cause of the rest is unknown. Clone size and the V and J calls come from that table; the DNA yielded D and trimming. The sample table records about 73,000 clones; 70% to 90% of these occur just once. The top ten clonotypes cover around 3.5% of the sample.

V lost 5 bases and J lost 1 base, and the count of bases not matched to a germline gene is 6. In the germline V gene, CDR1 corresponds to SNHLY and CDR2 to FYNNEI. There are 15 amino acids in the CDR3, from cysteine to phenylalanine inclusive. Only the CDR3 portion is preserved as DNA: 45 bases, with reading frame beginning at the first base. This TCR derives from a man aged 55 to 70 with urothelial cancer. Here the sequenced sample was PBMCs, taken around atezolizumab (anti-PD-L1) treatment. The chain is encoded by TRBV2 joined to TRBJ1-1; TRBD1 agrees with 8 junctional bases. The nucleotide sequence reads as follows: TGTGCCAGCAGTTCCCGGACAGGGAAGAACACTGAAGCTTTCTTT. Translated, it reads CASSSRTGKNTEAFF.